This TCR beta chain came from a study of cytomegalovirus exposure and HLA in healthy donors. Study-wide context: A subsequent analysis stated that the roughly 130 validation repertoires were run on the same platform as the approximately 660 first-cohort repertoires.

While the first cohort had 600 to 800 subjects, the donors belonged to the separate validation cohort of about 130 subjects. The CDR3 loop spans 14 amino acids. Germline V lookup: CDR1 SGDLS, CDR2 YYNGEE. The V gene lost 6 bases and the J gene lost 0 bases, with 10 bases spanning the gap. Only in-frame clones appear in the TCRdb table, and some are missing; sequencing was by immunoSEQ multiplex PCR. The data contain approximately 300,000 clones, roughly 89% of them seen just once; the ten biggest clones take up over 0.8%. V and J are TRBV9 and TRBJ2-1, with D perhaps TRBD2 (5 bases). The sequence came from a woman younger than 30 in good health and CMV-seronegative. The specimen sequenced was PBMCs. The CDR3, as DNA: TGTGCCAGCAATCGGGATCACTCCTACAATGAGCAGTTCTTC. Protein: CASNRDHSYNEQFF.